Shown below are 21 T cell receptor beta chains from a single sample sequenced in a study of blood T cell repertoires in COVID-19. Data came from immunoSEQ multiplex PCR; TCRdb stores just in-frame clones and leaves some out. Of 200,000 to 250,000 clones detected, around 90% appear once; the ten largest clones hold roughly 16%. Sequenced input: PBMCs or T cells enriched from blood (not recorded which). These receptor sequences come from a man younger than 45 who had been exposed to COVID-19.

This clone came up a few times. This chain links TRBV5-1 with TRBJ2-1; a weak D match, TRBD2 (5 bases). CDR3 length equals 15 residues. In germline, CDR1 is SGHRS, CDR2 YFSETQ. Trimming took off 0 bases at V and 2 bases at J, with 9 bases between the two ends. In DNA form, the CDR3 reads TGCGCCAGCAGCTTGGACGGGGAAACCTACAATGAGCAGTTCTTC. Translated, it gives CASSLDGETYNEQFF.

The genes are TRBV11-3 and TRBJ2-3; the match to TRBD1 covers 7 bases. Germline CDR1 reads SGHNT; CDR2 reads YENEEA. The CDR3 spans 15 residues. Trimming took 3 bases from V and 0 from J; bases not matched to a gene: 3. The CDR3 sequence: CASSLRGGSTDTQYF. The CDR3 DNA reads TGTGCCAGCAGCTTGCGAGGGGGCAGCACAGATACGCAGTATTTT.

The chain links TRBV19 to TRBJ1-1; 7 bases match TRBD1. V shed 7 bases and J 11 bases; nucleotides not matched to a gene: 7. Germline V gene lookup returns CDR1 LNHDA and CDR2 SQIVND (reference sequence). The CDR3 contains 11 residues. The CDR3 DNA follows: TGTGCCAGTACAGGGACAGCCCGTGCTTTCTTT. Translation: CASTGTARAFF.

This clone was recorded only once. CDR3 sequence (DNA): TGTGCCAGCAGCTTGGCCGGATCGACAGGGGCTTTCTTT. Encoded protein: CASSLAGSTGAFF. The chain uses TRBV5-4 and TRBJ1-1, with 7 bases fitting TRBD1. Germline CDR1 SGHNT, CDR2 YYREEE (reference sequence). This CDR3 is 13 amino acids long. V shed 0 bases, J shed 11 bases, and the junction held 7 bases outside the gene matches. Drawing the rest from reference TRBV5-4 and TRBJ1-1, the complete variable domain is ETGVTQSPTHLIKTRGQQVTLRCSSQSGHNTVSWYQQALGQGPQFIFQYYREEENGRGNFPPRFSGLQFPNYSSELNVNALELDDSALYLCASSLAGSTGAFFGQGTRLTVV.

In this sample, this clone turned up once. The chain is built from TRBV30 and TRBJ2-7; 11 bases are shared with TRBD2. CDR1 GTSNPN and CDR2 SVGIG come from the germline V gene (reference sequence). The CDR3 is made up of 11 amino acids. The junction had 0 bases not matched to a gene; V was cut back by 8 bases and J by 3 bases. The chain's CDR3 is CAGTSGYEQYF. CDR3 DNA sequence: TGTGCCGGGACTAGCGGCTACGAGCAGTACTTC.

Points on this clone: The germline gene is not matched at one end of the junction; a read error may be the cause. The chain links TRBV4-3 to TRBJ1-4, with TRBD1 as a possible D gene (5 bases). This CDR3 is 15 amino acids long. Germline assignment: CDR1 LGHNA and CDR2 YSLEER. In DNA, the CDR3 is TGCGCCAGCGGCCAAAACGGGGGGAATAATGAAAAACTGTTTTTT. This encodes CASGQNGGNNEKLFF.

The chain couples TRBV5-6 to TRBJ2-1; D is possibly TRBD1 (6 bases). Trimming took 4 bases from V and 7 from J, leaving 18 bases between them. The CDR3 has 15 residues. Germline assignment: CDR1 SGHDT and CDR2 YYEEEE. The CDR3 coding sequence is TGTGCCAGCAGCCCTGACAGGTCGTGGGGGAATGAGCAGTTCTTC. Protein sequence: CASSPDRSWGNEQFF.

The rearrangement joins TRBV6-5 to TRBJ1-2; D unresolved. The CDR3 spans 13 residues. Trimming took off 6 bases at V and 6 bases at J, with 14 bases between the two ends. Germline CDR1 MNHEY, CDR2 SVGAGI. The CDR3 region is CASSPPGVHGYTF. CDR3 DNA sequence: TGTGCCAGCAGCCCGCCCGGGGTTCATGGCTACACCTTC.

The rearrangement uses TRBV14 and TRBJ2-2; 9 bases line up with TRBD1. The CDR3 is 16 amino acids. Per germline, CDR1 SGHDN and CDR2 FVKESK. V was pared by 4 bases and J by 4 bases, with 7 bases of the junction left unmatched. The CDR3 sequence: CASSLRTGALTGELFF. In DNA form, the CDR3 reads TGTGCCAGCAGCCTCCGGACAGGGGCCCTCACCGGGGAGCTGTTTTTT.

This chain joins TRBV29-1 and TRBJ1-2, with D possibly matching TRBD1 (6 bases). V lost 7 bases and J lost 0, with 12 bases in between. The CDR3 is 13 amino acids. Germline CDR1 is SQVTM and CDR2 is ANQGSEA. CDR3 residues: CSAWGGTNYGYTF. As DNA, the CDR3 is TGCAGCGCTTGGGGGGGCACTAACTATGGCTACACCTTC. The full variable domain, completed using reference TRBV29-1 and TRBJ1-2, is SAVISQKPSRDICQRGTSLTIQCQVDSQVTMMFWYRQQPGQSLTLIATANQGSEATYESGFVIDKFPISRPNLTFSTLTVSNMSPEDSSIYLCSAWGGTNYGYTFGSGTRLTVV.

V and J are TRBV6-5 and TRBJ2-1; D is perhaps TRBD2 (7 bases). V gave up 7 bases and J gave up 3 bases, with 13 bases separating them. Germline V CDR1 and CDR2: MNHEY, SVGAGI. The CDR3 extends over 14 amino acids. The CDR3 sequence: CASNNGGHYNEQFF. CDR3 nucleotides: TGTGCCAGCAACAACGGGGGGCACTACAATGAGCAGTTCTTC.

This chain links TRBV7-2 with TRBJ2-7; TRBD2 matches 9 bases. The CDR3 has 15 residues. V was pared by 3 bases and J by 5 bases, with 8 bases of the junction left unmatched. Germline loops: CDR1 SGHTA, CDR2 FQGNSA. The CDR3 region is CASSLSSAGGNEQYF. Written as DNA, the CDR3 is TGTGCCAGCAGCTTGTCGTCAGCGGGGGGTAACGAGCAGTACTTC.

V and J are TRBV7-9 and TRBJ2-7; D ambiguous. Germline CDR1 reads SEHNR; CDR2 reads FQNEAQ (reference sequence). Deletions cut 3 bases from V and 3 bases from J, with 6 bases between. The length of the CDR3 is 12 residues. The CDR3, as DNA: TGTGCCAGCAGCTTGCGTGACTACGAGCAGTACTTC. This gives the protein CASSLRDYEQYF. The variable domain in full, completed from reference TRBV7-9 and TRBJ2-7, reads DTGVSQNPRHKITKRGQNVTFRCDPISEHNRLYWYRQTLGQGPEFLTYFQNEAQLEKSRLLSDRFSAERPKGSFSTLEIQRTEQGDSAMYLCASSLRDYEQYFGPGTRLTVT.

This sequence joins TRBV6-4 and TRBJ1-6; tentative D call: TRBD1 (6 bases). Germline assignment: CDR1 MRHNA and CDR2 SNTAGT. V was cut by 3 bases and J by 1 base, with 19 bases left in between. This CDR3 spans 19 amino acids. CDR3 sequence: CASSELPTGMGSYNSPLHF. The CDR3 DNA is TGTGCCAGCAGTGAGCTTCCTACAGGGATGGGGTCCTATAATTCACCCCTCCACTTT.

This chain connects TRBV6-5 to TRBJ2-3; 9 bases are a match to TRBD2. The CDR3 spans 14 residues. Trimming cost V 9 bases and J 1 base; bases outside gene matches: 5. Germline assignment: CDR1 MNHEY and CDR2 SVGAGI. The CDR3: CASSGGGGTDTQYF. CDR3 coding DNA: TGTGCCAGTAGCGGGGGCGGGGGCACAGATACGCAGTATTTT.

This clone has more than one count but fewer than ten. The chain links TRBV9 to TRBJ2-7, with D maybe TRBD1 (5 bases). This CDR3 spans 12 amino acids. Trimming left V 5 bases short and J 4 bases short, with 10 bases between. Germline V gene sequence: CDR1 SGDLS, CDR2 YYNGEE. The CDR3 nucleotides are TGTGCCAGCAGTCCAGGGTTTTACGAGCAGTACTTC. Translation gives CASSPGFYEQYF.

The rearrangement joins TRBV7-9 to TRBJ2-7; weak D call: TRBD1 (5 bases). CDR3 length equals 15 residues. V was shortened by 4 bases and J by 0 bases, with 13 bases between the two germline ends. The germline V gene encodes CDR1 SEHNR and CDR2 FQNEAQ (reference sequence). The CDR3 DNA reads TGTGCCAGCAGCTCCCCGGAAGACAGCTCCTACGAGCAGTACTTC. This gives the protein CASSSPEDSSYEQYF.

This rearrangement joins TRBV14 to TRBJ2-7; 11 positions agree with TRBD2. With 2 bases clipped from V and 4 bases from J, the junction kept 7 bases outside the gene matches. From germline, CDR1 is SGHDN and CDR2 FVKESK. This CDR3 has 16 amino acids. The CDR3 nucleotides read TGTGCCAGCAGCCAAAATAGCGGGGGGGCAGCATACGAGCAGTACTTC. Amino acid sequence: CASSQNSGGAAYEQYF. The whole variable domain, remainder taken from reference TRBV14 and TRBJ2-7, is EAGVTQFPSHSVIEKGQTVTLRCDPISGHDNLYWYRRVMGKEIKFLLHFVKESKQDESGMPNNRFLAERTGGTYSTLKVQPAELEDSGVYFCASSQNSGGAAYEQYFGPGTRLTVT.

The chain combines TRBV5-8 with TRBJ2-3; 7 positions match TRBD1. Germline trimming cut 3 bases from V and 4 bases from J; bases unmatched to any gene: 14. This CDR3 comprises 17 residues. Germline V gene lookup returns CDR1 SGHTS and CDR2 YDEGEE. CDR3 nucleotides: TGTGCCAGCAGCTCCCAAGAAATCAGGGGGTGGTCAGATACGCAGTATTTT. It yields the protein CASSSQEIRGWSDTQYF.

This clone has just one count. The chain couples TRBV5-1 to TRBJ2-5; 7 bases are a match to TRBD1. The germline V gene has CDR1 SGHRS and CDR2 YFSETQ. The J segment lost 2 bases and the V segment lost 4 bases, leaving 8 bases of the junction unmatched. This CDR3 is 15 amino acids long. CDR3 in amino acids: CASSISGTEQETQYF. CDR3 nucleotides: TGCGCCAGCAGCATCTCCGGGACAGAGCAAGAGACCCAGTACTTC.

This chain connects TRBV30 to TRBJ1-5; D is perhaps TRBD1 (5 bases). Per the germline V gene, CDR1 is GTSNPN and CDR2 is SVGIG (reference sequence). The V and J ends lost 5 bases and 3 bases respectively, with 17 bases between them. The CDR3 runs to 15 residues. The CDR3, as DNA: TGTGCCTGGCAAACCGGACATGGGGTCAATCAGCCCCAGCATTTT. It specifies CAWQTGHGVNQPQHF.